Presented here are 26 T cell receptor beta chains from one specimen sequenced in a study of blood T cells in healthy people across ages. A J-beta primer mix and a sample-barcoded 5' primer were used in a second PCR of roughly 7 to 12 cycles. TCRdb itself ran the 5' RACE reads through MiXCR, one entry per CDR3 protein. The sample lists fewer than 800,000 distinct CDR3 sequences; 25% were seen once. These records were also assigned to another study, of T cells of mothers and their children.

The sample consisted of blood. Receptor source: a boy aged 10-17 years in good health.

This clonotype has a count of ten or more. The V call is TRBV6-2 or TRBV6-3, the J call TRBJ2-2, with D maybe TRBD1 (6 bases). The V gene lost 6 bases and the J gene lost 2 bases, with 10 bases spanning the gap. The CDR3 spans 14 residues. Germline CDR1 and CDR2: MNHEY and SVGEGT. The CDR3 sequence: CASSPGTNTGELFF. DNA of the CDR3: TGTGCCAGCAGCCCCGGGACAAACACCGGGGAGCTGTTTTTT.

This clonotype came up a few times. V usage is TRBV4-1 and J usage is TRBJ2-7; 16 bases match TRBD2. CDR3 length equals 16 residues. V shed 4 bases, J shed 2 bases, and the junction held 2 bases outside the gene matches. Germline V gives CDR1 MGHRA, CDR2 YSYEKL. The CDR3 bases are TGCGCCAGCAGCCGAGGGACTAGCGGGAGGGCCTACGAGCAGTACTTC. It codes for CASSRGTSGRAYEQYF.

The V gene is TRBV7-9, the J gene TRBJ2-1; D remains unclear. The V gene lost 5 bases and the J gene lost 10 bases, with 12 bases spanning the gap. The CDR3 extends over 12 amino acids. The germline V gene encodes CDR1 SEHNR and CDR2 FQNEAQ (reference sequence). In DNA form, the CDR3 reads TGTGCCAGCAGCATCCAAGCGCGGGAGCAGTTCTTC. Protein: CASSIQAREQFF.

This clonotype was detected only a few times. The rearrangement uses TRBV12-3 or TRBV12-4 and TRBJ2-7; D perhaps matches TRBD1 (6 bases). This CDR3 has 15 residues. V lost 4 bases to trimming and J lost 7 bases, with 20 bases between them. CDR3 in DNA: TGTGCCAGCAGTTCGCGCCAGGGGCTCTACGTTGAGCAGTACTTC. It codes for CASSSRQGLYVEQYF.

This CDR3 reads CASGLDRGLQYF. CDR3 bases: TGTGCCAGCGGCTTAGACAGGGGACTGCAGTATTTT. V is TRBV12-3 or TRBV12-4 and J is TRBJ2-3; 8 bases map to TRBD1. This CDR3 comprises 12 residues. The V and J ends lost 8 bases and 11 bases, in that order; junction bases with no gene match: 9.

There are a few counts of this clonotype. The genes are TRBV11-2 and TRBJ2-7; 10 nucleotides match TRBD2. Germline CDR1 SGHAT, CDR2 FQNNGV. V dropped 3 bases and J dropped 2; count of bases not matched to a gene: 13. The CDR3 has 18 residues. The CDR3 loop reads CASSFLELGLAEAYEQYF. CDR3 in DNA: TGTGCCAGCAGCTTCCTGGAGTTAGGACTAGCGGAAGCCTACGAGCAGTACTTC.

The table lists this clonotype with a few counts. The chain is built from TRBV14 and TRBJ2-1, with D perhaps matching TRBD1 (5 bases). Germline assignment: CDR1 SGHDN and CDR2 FVKESK. The CDR3 length is 14 residues. V was cut by 1 base and J by 6 bases, with 10 bases left in between. CDR3 DNA: TGTGCCAGCAGCCAAGTAGAAAGGGGCAATGAGCAGTTCTTC. Translating gives CASSQVERGNEQFF.

This clonotype was observed a few times. The V gene is TRBV5-1, the J gene TRBJ2-7, with 7 positions matching TRBD1. Losses at the gene ends were 2 bases for V and 3 bases for J; bases not matched to a gene: 8. The CDR3 spans 15 residues. Per germline, CDR1 SGHRS and CDR2 YFSETQ. The CDR3 here is CASSLDRATFYEQYF. In nucleotides, the CDR3 is TGCGCCAGCAGCTTAGACAGGGCTACCTTCTACGAGCAGTACTTC.

J is TRBJ2-7 and V is TRBV12-3 or TRBV12-4; TRBD2 matches 8 bases. Losses at the gene ends were 3 bases for V and 7 bases for J; bases not matched to a gene: 8. The CDR3 length is 14 residues. The CDR3 DNA reads as TGTGCCAGCAGTTTCCCGGGAGGGCGTAATGAGCAGTACTTC. Encoded protein: CASSFPGGRNEQYF.

The chain employs TRBV7-9 and TRBJ2-1; 7 bases match TRBD1. The ends lost 4 bases at V and 0 bases at J; junction bases unmatched: 9. In germline, CDR1 is SEHNR, CDR2 FQNEAQ (reference sequence). The CDR3 sequence is 17 residues long. CDR3 DNA: TGTGCCAGCAGCTCCCCTCCGGGACAGAGCTCCTACAATGAGCAGTTCTTC. It codes for CASSSPPGQSSYNEQFF.

The V gene is TRBV15, the J gene TRBJ2-5; no firm D call. The ends were cut back, 0 bases at V and 5 bases at J, with 7 bases in the middle. This CDR3 region has 13 residues. The germline gives CDR1 LNHNV, CDR2 YYDKDF (reference sequence). The CDR3 reads CATSRDMVETQYF. In nucleotides, the CDR3 is TGTGCCACCAGCAGAGATATGGTGGAGACCCAGTACTTC.

This clonotype appeared a few times. V usage is TRBV10-3 and J usage is TRBJ2-5; no clear D gene. With the DNA end fitting TRBJ2-1 better, the J assignment may be wrong. Germline V lookup: CDR1 ENHRY, CDR2 SYGVKD. The CDR3 spans 11 residues. As DNA, the CDR3 is TGTGCCATCAGTGAAGTCAATGAGCAGTTCTTC. It yields the protein CAISEVNEQFF.

This clonotype was found once. The chain is built from TRBV3-1 and TRBJ2-5; D is uncertain. The J call is doubtful: the DNA matches TRBJ2-1 better. The CDR3 covers 14 residues. From germline, CDR1 is LGHDT and CDR2 YNNKEL (reference sequence). The CDR3: CANPDHPLYNEQFF. The CDR3 DNA sequence: TGTGCCAACCCCGACCATCCCCTATACAATGAGCAGTTCTTC.

This clonotype was detected only a few times. The J gene is TRBJ2-7, the V gene TRBV29-1; D perhaps matches TRBD1 (5 bases). The CDR3 extends over 14 amino acids. V lost 6 bases to trimming and J lost 3 bases, with 18 bases between them. Germline CDR1 SQVTM, CDR2 ANQGSEA. This chain's CDR3 is CSVRRTIGDYEQYF. CDR3 coding DNA: TGCAGCGTCCGAAGGACAATTGGAGACTACGAGCAGTACTTC.

V gene TRBV7-9 combines with J gene TRBJ2-5; D call uncertain. The CDR3 extends over 13 amino acids. V lost 5 bases and J 0 bases, leaving 7 bases between the germline ends. Germline V gives CDR1 SEHNR, CDR2 FQNEAQ (reference sequence). The CDR3 nucleotides read TGTGCCAGCAGCATTGACAACCAAGAGACCCAGTACTTC. Translation: CASSIDNQETQYF.

This chain uses TRBV11-2 with TRBJ2-7; 9 nucleotides align to TRBD1. J lost 6 bases, V lost 2 bases, and 14 bases had no gene match. The germline V gene has CDR1 SGHAT and CDR2 FQNNGV. CDR3 length: 17 amino acids. For the CDR3, the DNA is TGTGCCAGCAGCTTAAGAGCCGGGACAGGGTTCGTAGGCGAGCAGTACTTC. As protein: CASSLRAGTGFVGEQYF.

This clonotype was seen repeatedly, ten times or more. The chain uses TRBV5-1 and TRBJ2-5; 11 bases line up with TRBD1. The CDR3 has 15 residues. Looked up from germline, CDR1 is SGHRS and CDR2 is YFSETQ. V lost 2 bases, J lost 2 bases, and 2 bases stayed unmatched. The CDR3 region has the DNA TGCGCCAGCAGCTTAGGGACAGGGGGACAAGAGACCCAGTACTTC. This encodes CASSLGTGGQETQYF. Variable domain in full (rest from reference TRBV5-1 and TRBJ2-5): KAGVTQTPRYLIKTRGQQVTLSCSPISGHRSVSWYQQTPGQGLQFLFEYFSETQRNKGNFPGRFSGRQFSNSRSEMNVSTLELGDSALYLCASSLGTGGQETQYFGPGTRLLVL.

This clonotype was recorded a few times. The V gene is TRBV27, the J gene TRBJ2-7; 8 bases are a match to TRBD2. Germline CDR1 and CDR2: MNHEY and SMNVEV (reference sequence). The CDR3 contains 16 residues. V trimming: 6 bases; J trimming: 0 bases; junction bases outside the gene matches: 10. The CDR3 nucleotides are TGTGCCAGCAGCCCTAGAGCGGGAGAGAGCTCCTACGAGCAGTACTTC. This sequence encodes CASSPRAGESSYEQYF.

The chain has TRBV7-2 and TRBJ2-5; D possibly corresponds to TRBD2 (5 bases). V was pared by 5 bases and J by 5 bases, with 18 bases between. Germline V gene data show CDR1 as SGHTA and CDR2 as FQGNSA. The length of the CDR3 is 15 residues. CDR3 sequence (DNA): TGTGCCAGCAGCGTCCCGGGAACATTCCAGGAGACCCAGTACTTC. Its translation is CASSVPGTFQETQYF.

This clonotype occurred a few times. The chain links TRBV12-3 or TRBV12-4 to TRBJ2-7; possible D gene TRBD1, 6 bases. With 3 bases removed from V and 3 bases from J, the gap between germline ends came to 18 bases. This CDR3 region has 16 residues. This chain's CDR3 is CASSLSGGYRDYEQYF. The CDR3 bases are TGTGCCAGCAGTTTGAGCGGAGGTTACAGGGACTACGAGCAGTACTTC.

This clonotype was seen a handful of times. The V call is TRBV20-1, the J call TRBJ2-5; 7 bases map to TRBD2. The DNA matches TRBJ2-1 better at its end, which makes the J call doubtful. The CDR3 runs to 15 residues. Germline lookup yields CDR1 DFQATT and CDR2 SNEGSKA (reference sequence). The CDR3 DNA reads as TGCAGTGCCCCGCCCGAGACTAGCACCGACAATGAGCAGTTCTTC. Residues: CSAPPETSTDNEQFF.

There are a few counts of this clonotype. The chain combines TRBV7-2 with TRBJ2-5; 11 bases line up with TRBD2. The end of the DNA is better explained by TRBJ2-7, so the J call may be wrong. Germline CDR1 is SGHTA and CDR2 is FQGNSA. The CDR3 runs to 16 residues. The CDR3 sequence: CASSRSSGGKAYEQYF. DNA for the CDR3: TGTGCCAGCAGCCGTTCTAGCGGGGGGAAAGCCTACGAGCAGTACTTC.

This clonotype occurred a few times. The chain uses TRBV14 and TRBJ1-1, with D perhaps matching TRBD1 (5 bases). This CDR3 region has 16 residues. CDR1 and CDR2 from the germline V gene are SGHDN and FVKESK. Trimming cost V 4 bases and J 3 bases, with 18 bases left between them. The CDR3 sequence is CASSPTQARGYTEAFF. The CDR3 DNA follows: TGTGCCAGCAGCCCCACTCAGGCCCGGGGGTACACTGAAGCTTTCTTT.

The V and J genes are TRBV9 and TRBJ2-3; D is unresolved. Germline CDR1 and CDR2: SGDLS and YYNGEE. V was clipped by 1 base and J by 6 bases, with 3 bases between them. This CDR3 contains 11 residues. In DNA form, the CDR3 reads TGTGCCAGCAGCGTACCCGATACGCAGTATTTT. Amino acids: CASSVPDTQYF.

The gene calls are TRBV2 and TRBJ2-5; TRBD2 matches at 10 bases. The tail of the sequence fits TRBJ2-7 better, so the J call may be wrong. Germline V lookup: CDR1 SNHLY, CDR2 FYNNEI. The length of the CDR3 is 15 residues. The CDR3 loop is CASSDELAGTYEQYF. The CDR3 nucleotides read TGTGCCAGCAGTGATGAACTAGCGGGGACCTACGAGCAGTACTTC.

The sample holds a few counts of this clonotype. CDR3 nucleotides: TGTGCCAGCAGTCCCGGTTGGGATGAAGCTTTCTTT. It specifies CASSPGWDEAFF. The chain carries TRBV6-5 and TRBJ1-1; D uncertain. Trimming removed 5 bases at V and 7 bases at J, with 11 bases between. The V gene's germline CDR1 is MNHEY and CDR2 SVGAGI. The CDR3 runs 12 residues.